This TCR beta chain was observed in a study of cytomegalovirus exposure and HLA in healthy donors (dated by TCRdb to about 2017). About the full investigation: In an earlier analysis of approximately 500 of the donors, about 260 Gb of sequence data and approximately 120 million unique TCR beta sequences from 180 million or so T cells were reported. Five DR-DQ haplotypes were handled as single units for association and clustering because linkage in the cohort was strong. Among the approximately 420 genotyped donors, roughly 80% belonged to the genetic ancestry cluster associated with self-reported Caucasian donors. HLA typing included class I and class II loci at four-digit resolution. Rather than using new phenotypic data, the later analysis identified candidate immune exposures from TCR beta sequences and from how often those sequences occurred across donors. The study was designed to test whether signatures of past pathogen exposure could be identified by cataloging public T cell receptors. Around 300 gigabases of sequencing data and tens of millions of unique TCR sequences were included in an early release covering about 600 HLA-typed donors. All discovery cohort repertoires had been generated on a single sequencing platform. Among some 410 genotyped donors of the cohort, an average of about 220,000 unique TCR beta nucleotide sequences was sequenced per donor, of which about 18% were non-productive. A separate validation cohort of 100 to 150 different subjects was used in addition to the 666-subject first cohort. The study combined high-throughput TCR immunosequencing, statistical association of individual TCRs with disease status, and machine learning to predict cytomegalovirus infection status. Donor age, sex, ethnicity and CMV serostatus were compiled alongside the repertoire data. An earlier analysis of around 540 of the donors applied high-throughput TCR beta sequencing to assess whether each TCR beta V gene segment acted as functional or pseudogenic. In a later genetic analysis, genome-wide SNP genotypes for about 65% of the 666 donors were used, and that subset was treated as a discovery cohort. The study used immunosequencing to profile the T cell repertoires of approximately 630 subjects and linked those repertoires to cytomegalovirus serostatus. A later analysis re-examined previously published TCR beta repertoires from more than 550 donors and added high-resolution HLA genotyping to investigate patterns of TCR occurrence. Typing coverage varied by locus: roughly 629-640 donors for A, B, C, DRB1 and DQB1; some 520 for DQA1; nearly 610 for DPA1; 450 to 480 for DPB1. What the work shows at the level of the full study, not this receptor alone: In a later analysis, most CMV-associated TCR beta chains were found to appear HLA-restricted, with HLA associations seemingly driven largely by CMV exposure. According to a later genetic analysis, donors in an Asian-associated ancestry cluster had fewer N-insertions in productive TCRs than the approximately 650-donor mean. In both the original and validation cohorts, the classifier was reported to diagnose cytomegalovirus status with high specificity and sensitivity. Strong co-occurrence of HLA alleles, especially DR and DQ, made assigning TCR associations to individual alleles difficult. A group of highly shared sequence variants was considered likely to be a technical artifact of the sequencing pipeline. Immune exposure information for the cohort was limited to CMV serostatus. Compared with equally common non-associated chains, HLA-associated TCR beta chains in a later analysis were more clonally expanded and had lower generation probabilities. Most TCR sequences were seen in very few donors, while some public TCRs were found in many individuals. In a later genetic analysis, a missense DCLRE1C variant was associated with V-gene and J-gene trimming of TCR beta chains, and the association was replicated in an independent cohort. The authors suggested that the approach could potentially be generalized to other disease states and immunological phenotypes. Because some donors lacked HLA typing at each locus, the association tests relied only on the typed subset. A later analysis reported that several top co-occurrence clusters appeared linked to parvovirus B19, influenza, CMV and Epstein-Barr virus. Some IMGT-functional V segments, including TRBV6-2 and TRBV6-3, could not be told apart with the 87-base-pair reads, so those segments were excluded. A further reported finding was that TCR beta sequences accurately predicted the HLA-A and HLA-B alleles for most subjects in the first cohort. Roughly uniform sequencing depth across donors was assumed in presence/absence analyses, although this assumption may not hold. An earlier analysis of some 560 of the donors showed that most TCR beta V segments appeared in productive rearrangements either about 87% or about 30% of the time, which broadly matched IMGT annotations. Because counts were too low, about 15 rarely observed V segments, including chromosome 9 orphons, were left out of the earlier analysis of about 620 of the donors. A later analysis found that TCR association rates varied across HLA loci, with DRB1 alleles showing the most associated TCRs and HLA-C alleles the fewest. At a false discovery rate of 0.05, a later analysis linked some 18,000 TCR beta sequences to specific HLA alleles. Linkage disequilibrium might explain the correlated functional status among segregating V segments, but an unknown experimental factor could not be ruled out. The study listed 150 to 200 TCR beta chains as associated with cytomegalovirus. Three of the identified cytomegalovirus-associated TCR beta chains were confirmed in vitro to be specific for cytomegalovirus antigens. The cohort was sequenced for TCR beta chains only, and without alpha or paired-chain data the features that could be detected were limited.

As regards this clone: No antigen is known for it. Per-base qualities were not stored, and no clone one base away is much larger.

The cohort comprised some 730 healthy bone marrow donors. All cohort members were sampled while nominally healthy, although unrecorded immune exposures were likely present. The donor tested CMV seropositive, placing the donor among the 289 seropositive members of the cohort. Every donor gave a peripheral blood sample, and the peripheral blood mononuclear cells from that sample were used for TCR beta sequencing. The Qiagen DNeasy Blood Extraction Kit was used to extract genomic DNA from the blood cell samples. Library preparation used the immunoSEQ multiplex PCR assay. The multiplex PCR relied on a mix of 60 forward primers for TCR Vbeta segments and 13 reverse primers for TCR Jbeta segments. The CDR3 region of rearranged TCR beta genes was amplified from genomic DNA with a multiplex PCR assay. Amplified TCR beta libraries were sequenced as 87-base-pair reads on the Illumina HiSeq System. For the original study's pipeline: In a later analysis, some 80 million unique TCR beta chains were counted across the roughly 610 repertoires, and roughly 10 million of these chains were shared by at least two donors. Raw reads were error-corrected and collapsed into unique sequences by a nearest-neighbor algorithm in which closely related sequences were merged to remove PCR and sequencing errors. CDR3 sequences were aligned to IMGT reference sequences to assign V, D and J gene segments. For a sequence to be retained, a match of at least six nucleotides was required to both a V gene segment and a J gene segment. A rearrangement was called productive if the CDR3 had no stop codons and remained in frame with V and J, and every other rearrangement was called non-productive. Following IMGT convention, CDR3 was defined as the stretch from the second conserved V-encoded cysteine up to the conserved J-encoded phenylalanine. Sequences without an unambiguous match to a single V gene segment were excluded from the earlier analysis of 500 to 700 of the donors. In an earlier analysis of some 590 of the donors, a V segment was called functional when productive rearrangements were above 56.7%, and segregating when the standard deviation between donors exceeded 5%. A statistical classification framework was built for diagnosing cytomegalovirus status from the catalog of TCR beta chain sequences. In a later analysis, TCR nucleotide sequences were compared against IMGT/GENE-DB human TR gene sequences so that V and J genes could be assigned. Using the TCRdist pipeline, a later analysis assigned CDR3 sequences along with most-parsimonious VDJ recombination scenarios. A later analysis defined each TCR beta chain by its CDR3 amino acid sequence plus V-gene family, and excluded reads lacking a unique V-gene family. To address suspected cross-contamination and a sequencing artifact, a later analysis removed approximately 600 highly shared, low-generation-probability nucleotide sequences. A later analysis calculated a clonal expansion index for each public chain from normalized within-repertoire ranks of inferred template counts. In a later analysis, generation probabilities were computed using a VDJ recombination model fitted to out-of-frame rearrangements, and the results were checked against IGoR. In a later analysis, hypergeometric tests were used to score TCR-TCR, TCR-HLA and TCR-CMV co-occurrence, with a repertoire-size bias correction applied to TCR pairs. A later analysis estimated false discovery rates by permuting HLA or CMV assignments 20 times. In a later analysis, co-occurring TCRs were grouped using DBSCAN, and TCRdist sequence similarity was added for clustering within HLA-allele-positive subsets. Co-occurrence clustering excluded repertoires with fewer than 30,000 or more than 120,000 public chains, plus five with anomalous nucleotide sharing. Entries here come from immuneACCESS through TCRdb and include only in-frame sequences with V and J called. Some clones fail to appear in such tables; in the studies checked, an unresolved V gene covers under half of the shortfall, and the cause of the remainder is unknown. V, J and clone size reflect that table, while D and trimming were determined from the DNA. The sample yields roughly 240,000 clones; around 80% were counted once. The ten biggest clones cover over 5% of the sample.

The CDR3 runs 16 amino acids, cysteine and phenylalanine included. Only the CDR3 DNA is retained, 48 bases long and in frame from the first base. The germline V gene yields SGDLS for CDR1 and YYNGEE for CDR2. V is reduced by 4 bases and J by 8 bases, leaving a spacing of 21 bases between them. The chain links TRBV9 with TRBJ1-4; perhaps TRBD1 is the D gene, with 5 bases matching. The clonotype was recovered from a middle-aged woman in good health and CMV-seropositive. Sequencing was done on a sample of PBMCs. The CDR3 region has the sequence CASSPPYPQGGEKLFF. The nucleotide sequence reads as follows: TGTGCCAGCAGCCCCCCTTACCCCCAGGGCGGAGAAAAACTGTTTTTT.